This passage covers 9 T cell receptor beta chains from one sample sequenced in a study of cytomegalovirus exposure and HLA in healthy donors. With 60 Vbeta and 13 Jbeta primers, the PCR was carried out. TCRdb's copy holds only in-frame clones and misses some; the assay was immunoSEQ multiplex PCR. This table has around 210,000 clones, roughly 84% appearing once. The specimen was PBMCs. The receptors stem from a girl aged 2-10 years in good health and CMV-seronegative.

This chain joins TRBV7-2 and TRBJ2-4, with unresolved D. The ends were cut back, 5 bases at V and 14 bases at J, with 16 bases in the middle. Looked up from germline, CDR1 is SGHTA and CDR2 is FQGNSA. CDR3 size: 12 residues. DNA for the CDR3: TGTGCCAGCAGCCACTACGGAAGCGTTGAGTACTTC. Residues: CASSHYGSVEYF.

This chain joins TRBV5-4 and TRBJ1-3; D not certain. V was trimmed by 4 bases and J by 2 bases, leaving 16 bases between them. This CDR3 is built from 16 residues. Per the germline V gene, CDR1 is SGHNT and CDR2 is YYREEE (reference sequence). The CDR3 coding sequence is TGTGCCAGCAGCCATCCGACACGCCTGGCTGGAAACACCATATATTTT. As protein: CASSHPTRLAGNTIYF.

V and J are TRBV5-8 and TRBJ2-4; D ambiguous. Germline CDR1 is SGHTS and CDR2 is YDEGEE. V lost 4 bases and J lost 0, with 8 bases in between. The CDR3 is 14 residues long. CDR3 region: CASSGGLAKNIQYF. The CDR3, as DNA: TGTGCCAGCAGCGGCGGCCTAGCCAAAAACATTCAGTACTTC.

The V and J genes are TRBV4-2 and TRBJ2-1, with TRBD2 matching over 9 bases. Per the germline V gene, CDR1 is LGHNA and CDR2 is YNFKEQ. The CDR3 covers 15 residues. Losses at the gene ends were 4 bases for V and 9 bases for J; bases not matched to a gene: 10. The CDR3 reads CASSPSGGTGSEQFF. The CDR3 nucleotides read TGTGCCAGCAGCCCCAGCGGGGGGACTGGAAGTGAGCAGTTCTTC.

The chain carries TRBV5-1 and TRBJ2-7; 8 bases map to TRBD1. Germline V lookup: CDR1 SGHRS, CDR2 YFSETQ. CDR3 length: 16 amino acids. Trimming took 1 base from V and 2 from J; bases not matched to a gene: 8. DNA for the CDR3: TGCGCCAGCAGCTTGATGCCGGGACAGGCCCCCTACGAGCAGTACTTC. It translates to CASSLMPGQAPYEQYF. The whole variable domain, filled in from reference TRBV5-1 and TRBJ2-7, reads KAGVTQTPRYLIKTRGQQVTLSCSPISGHRSVSWYQQTPGQGLQFLFEYFSETQRNKGNFPGRFSGRQFSNSRSEMNVSTLELGDSALYLCASSLMPGQAPYEQYFGPGTRLTVT.

CDR3 coding DNA: TGTGCCAGCAGCTTGAGGTCAGGGTTAGGTAATTCACCCCTCCACTTT. Translation: CASSLRSGLGNSPLHF. The genes are TRBV5-6 and TRBJ1-6; D perhaps matches TRBD1 (5 bases). V was shortened by 1 base and J by 6 bases, with 14 bases between the two germline ends. The CDR3 sequence is 16 residues long. Germline V gene lookup returns CDR1 SGHDT and CDR2 YYEEEE. The full variable domain, rest sourced from reference TRBV5-6 and TRBJ1-6, is DAGVTQSPTHLIKTRGQQVTLRCSPKSGHDTVSWYQQALGQGPQFIFQYYEEEERQRGNFPDRFSGHQFPNYSSELNVNALLLGDSALYLCASSLRSGLGNSPLHFGNGTRLTVT.

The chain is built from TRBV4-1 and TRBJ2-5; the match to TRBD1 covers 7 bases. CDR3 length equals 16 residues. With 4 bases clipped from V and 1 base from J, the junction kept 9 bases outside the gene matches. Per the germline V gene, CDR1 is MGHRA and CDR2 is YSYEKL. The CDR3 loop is CASSPRRGGLQETQYF. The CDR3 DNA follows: TGCGCCAGCAGCCCAAGGCGAGGGGGCCTCCAAGAGACCCAGTACTTC.

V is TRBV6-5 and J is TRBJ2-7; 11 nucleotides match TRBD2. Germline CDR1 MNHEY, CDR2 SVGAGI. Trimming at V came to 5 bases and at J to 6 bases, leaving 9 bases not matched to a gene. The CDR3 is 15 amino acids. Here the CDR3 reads CASSGLAGGPGEQYF. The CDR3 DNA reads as TGTGCCAGCAGTGGGCTAGCGGGGGGCCCTGGCGAGCAGTACTTC.

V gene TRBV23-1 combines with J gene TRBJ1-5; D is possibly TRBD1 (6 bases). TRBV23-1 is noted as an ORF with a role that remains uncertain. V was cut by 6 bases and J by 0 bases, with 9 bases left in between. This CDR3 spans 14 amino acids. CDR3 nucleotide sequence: TGCGCCAGCAGGTACAGGGATAGCAATCAGCCCCAGCATTTT. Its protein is CASRYRDSNQPQHF.